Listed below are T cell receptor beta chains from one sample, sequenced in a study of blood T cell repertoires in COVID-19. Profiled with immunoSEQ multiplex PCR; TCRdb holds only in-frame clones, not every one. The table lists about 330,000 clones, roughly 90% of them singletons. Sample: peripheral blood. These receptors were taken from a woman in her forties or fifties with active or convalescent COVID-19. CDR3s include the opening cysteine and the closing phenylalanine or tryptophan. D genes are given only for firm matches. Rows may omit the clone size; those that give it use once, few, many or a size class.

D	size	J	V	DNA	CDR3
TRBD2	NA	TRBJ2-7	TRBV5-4	TGTGCCAGCAGCTTCAGGGAGGGCTACGAGCAGTACTTC	CASSFREGYEQYF
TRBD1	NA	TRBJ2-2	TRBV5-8	TGTGCCGGAACGACAGGGGAAGCCACCGGGGAGCTGTTTTTT	CAGTTGEATGELFF
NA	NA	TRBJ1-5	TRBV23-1	TGCGCCAGCAGTCAATCGCCGACAGTACCGAACAATCAGCCCCAGCATTTT	CASSQSPTVPNNQPQHF
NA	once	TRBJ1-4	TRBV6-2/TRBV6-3	TGTGCCAGCAGTTACTCCAATCGAGGGAATGAAAAACTGTTTTTT	CASSYSNRGNEKLFF
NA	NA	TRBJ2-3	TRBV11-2	TGTGCCAGCAGCTTAATTACTAGCACAGATACGCAGTATTTT	CASSLITSTDTQYF
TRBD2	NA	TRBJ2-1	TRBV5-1	TGCGCCAGCAGCTCCTTAGCGGGAGGGGGAAATGAGCAGTTCTTC	CASSSLAGGGNEQFF
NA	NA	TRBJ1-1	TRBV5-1	TGCGCCAGCAGCCCTAGTCACGGACAGCTGAACACTGAAGCTTTCTTT	CASSPSHGQLNTEAFF
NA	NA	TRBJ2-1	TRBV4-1	TGCGCCAGCAGCCAAGACGTCGGCGGAGACAATGAGCAGTTCTTC	CASSQDVGGDNEQFF
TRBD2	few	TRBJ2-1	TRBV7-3	TGTGCCAGCAGCTTACCCCCCAGCGGGGGCGAGCAGTTCTTC	CASSLPPSGGEQFF
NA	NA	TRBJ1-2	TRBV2	TGTGCCAGCAGTACTCAACAGGTCTCTAACTATGGCTACACCTTC	CASSTQQVSNYGYTF
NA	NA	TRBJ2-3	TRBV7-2	TGTGCCAGCAGCTTAGCGCGGGTAGGAACGGGTCTAGATACGCAGTATTTT	CASSLARVGTGLDTQYF
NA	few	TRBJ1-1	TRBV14	TGTGCCAGCAGCCGCCTCGACAGCCACACTGAAGCTTTCTTT	CASSRLDSHTEAFF
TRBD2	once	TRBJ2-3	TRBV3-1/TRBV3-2	TGTGCCAGCAGTGATATAGCGGGTCTCTTGGATACGCAGTATTTT	CASSDIAGLLDTQYF
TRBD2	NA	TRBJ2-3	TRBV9	TGTGCCAGCAGCGACTCGACTAGCGGGGCCCTACCTGGAGATACGCAGTATTTT	CASSDSTSGALPGDTQYF
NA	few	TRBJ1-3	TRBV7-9	TGTGCCAGCAGCTTAGAAGGGGGGGTCTCTGGAAACACCATATATTTT	CASSLEGGVSGNTIYF
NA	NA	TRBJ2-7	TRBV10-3	TGTGCCATCAGTGACCATACGGACAGCTACGAGCAGTACTTC	CAISDHTDSYEQYF
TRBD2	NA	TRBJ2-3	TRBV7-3	TGTGCCAGCAGCCAAGGACTAGCCACAGATACGCAGTATTTT	CASSQGLATDTQYF
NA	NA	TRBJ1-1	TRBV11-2	TGTGCCAGCAGCTTAGCAGGGGCCACAAACACTGAAGCTTTCTTT	CASSLAGATNTEAFF
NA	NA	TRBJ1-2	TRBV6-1	TGTGCCAGCAGTGAAGGTCCCCAGGCAGCCTATGGCTACACCTTC	CASSEGPQAAYGYTF
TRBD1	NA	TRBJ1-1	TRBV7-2	TGTGCCAGCAGCCAAGGACAGGTGCCTAAAATGAGACCTGAAGCTTTCTTT	CASSQGQVPKMRPEAFF
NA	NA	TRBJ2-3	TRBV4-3	TGCGCCAGCAGCCAAGACATGGCTAGCACAGATACGCAGTATTTT	CASSQDMASTDTQYF
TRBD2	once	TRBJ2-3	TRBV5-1	TGCGCCAGCAGCTTGTCAGCGGGGGGGCCCGGGACAGATACGCAGTATTTT	CASSLSAGGPGTDTQYF
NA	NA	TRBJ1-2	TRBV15	TGTGCCACCAGTCAGGGGACCCTCGCCTATGGCTACACCTTC	CATSQGTLAYGYTF
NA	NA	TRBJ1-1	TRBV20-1	TGCAGTGCTAGTGGGGCAGGGTCTTTTACTGAAGCTTTCTTT	CSASGAGSFTEAFF
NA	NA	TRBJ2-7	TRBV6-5	TGTGCCAGCACCGAACAGGGACGGGACGAGCAGTACTTC	CASTEQGRDEQYF
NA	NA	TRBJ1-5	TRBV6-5	TGTGCCAGCAGTTACTCGGACTCTTCCAATCAGCCCCAGCATTTT	CASSYSDSSNQPQHF
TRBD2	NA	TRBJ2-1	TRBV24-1	TGTGCCACCAGTGACAGGGAGGGTGAGCAGTTCTTC	CATSDREGEQFF
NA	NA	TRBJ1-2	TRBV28	TGTGCCAGCAGTGTTAACAGGGCAAGATCGTATGGCTACACCTTC	CASSVNRARSYGYTF
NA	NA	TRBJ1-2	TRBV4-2	TGTGCCAGCAGCCTAGACCCACACAGGTCTAACTATGGCTACACCTTC	CASSLDPHRSNYGYTF